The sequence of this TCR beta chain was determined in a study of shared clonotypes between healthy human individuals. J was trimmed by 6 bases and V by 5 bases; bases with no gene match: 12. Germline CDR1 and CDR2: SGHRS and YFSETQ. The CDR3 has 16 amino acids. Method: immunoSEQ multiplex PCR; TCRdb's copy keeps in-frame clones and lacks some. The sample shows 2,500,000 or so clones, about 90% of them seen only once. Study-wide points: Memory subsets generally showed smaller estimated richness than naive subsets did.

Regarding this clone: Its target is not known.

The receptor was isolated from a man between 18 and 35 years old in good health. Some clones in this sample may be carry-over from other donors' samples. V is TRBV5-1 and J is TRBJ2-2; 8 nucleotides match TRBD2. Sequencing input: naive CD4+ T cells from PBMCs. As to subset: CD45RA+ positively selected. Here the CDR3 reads CASRTGGSGIAGELFF. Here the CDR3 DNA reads TGCGCCAGCAGAACCGGGGGTAGCGGGATCGCCGGGGAGCTGTTTTTT.